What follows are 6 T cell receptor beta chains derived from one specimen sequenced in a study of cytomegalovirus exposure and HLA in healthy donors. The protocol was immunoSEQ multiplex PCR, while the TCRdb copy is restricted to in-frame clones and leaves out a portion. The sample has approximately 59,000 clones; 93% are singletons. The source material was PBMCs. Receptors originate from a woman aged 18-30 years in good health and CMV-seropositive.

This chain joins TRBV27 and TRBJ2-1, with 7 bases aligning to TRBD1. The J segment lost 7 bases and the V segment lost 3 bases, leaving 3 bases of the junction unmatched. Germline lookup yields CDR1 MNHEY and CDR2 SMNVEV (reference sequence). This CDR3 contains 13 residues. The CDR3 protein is CASSFRGLNEQFF. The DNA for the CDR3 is TGTGCCAGCAGTTTCAGGGGGTTGAATGAGCAGTTCTTC.

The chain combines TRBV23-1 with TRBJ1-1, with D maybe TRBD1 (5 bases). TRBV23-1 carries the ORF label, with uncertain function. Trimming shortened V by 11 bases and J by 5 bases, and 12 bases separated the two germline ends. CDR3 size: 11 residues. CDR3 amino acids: CARRRGTEAFF. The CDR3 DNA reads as TGCGCCCGTCGTCGGGGGACTGAAGCTTTCTTT.

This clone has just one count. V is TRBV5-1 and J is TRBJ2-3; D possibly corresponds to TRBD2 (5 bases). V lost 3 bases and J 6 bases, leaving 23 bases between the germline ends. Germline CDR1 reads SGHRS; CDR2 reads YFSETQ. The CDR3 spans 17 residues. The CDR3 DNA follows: TGCGCCAGCAGCTCCGGAGGCTTTCCCCGAGTCCGGGATACGCAGTATTTT. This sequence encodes CASSSGGFPRVRDTQYF.

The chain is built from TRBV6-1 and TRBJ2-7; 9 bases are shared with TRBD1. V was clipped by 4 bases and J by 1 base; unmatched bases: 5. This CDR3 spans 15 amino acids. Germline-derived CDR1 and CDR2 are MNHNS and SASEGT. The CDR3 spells CASSAAGTGSYEQYF. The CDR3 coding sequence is TGTGCCAGCAGTGCCGCCGGGACAGGGTCCTACGAGCAGTACTTC.

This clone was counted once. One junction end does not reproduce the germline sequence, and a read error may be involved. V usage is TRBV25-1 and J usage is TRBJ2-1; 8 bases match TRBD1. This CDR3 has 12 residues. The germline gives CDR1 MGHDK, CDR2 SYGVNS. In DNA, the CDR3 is TGTGCCAGCAGTGAAATCAGGACAGGGATTCTCTTC. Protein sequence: CASSEIRTGILF.

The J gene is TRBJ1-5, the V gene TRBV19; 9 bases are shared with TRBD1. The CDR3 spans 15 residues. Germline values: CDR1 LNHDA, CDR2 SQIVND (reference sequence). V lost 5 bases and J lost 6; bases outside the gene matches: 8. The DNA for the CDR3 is TGTGCCAGTAGTCCGACAGGGGGTTGGGTTCAGCCCCAGCATTTT. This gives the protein CASSPTGGWVQPQHF.